Shown below are 2 T cell receptor beta chains from a single sample sequenced in a study of T cell repertoires in cytomegalovirus infection. These receptors are not linked to any known antigen. TCRdb ran MiXCR on the reads and lists one entry per CDR3 protein. Found here are 450,000 to 650,000 distinct CDR3 sequences, approximately 40% of them singletons; the top ten hold 48%. The specimen comprised cultured PBMCs, sampled from culture after CMV antigen stimulation. Every receptor here comes from a human donor in good health (CMV status not recorded). Some clones in this sample may be carry-over from other donors' samples.

This clonotype has more than one count but fewer than ten. The CDR3 region has the DNA TGTGCCAGCAGCTTCAGTAGCCCGAAGTACTCCTACGAGCAGTACTTC. Its protein product is CASSFSSPKYSYEQYF. The rearrangement joins TRBV7-6 to TRBJ2-7; D is uncertain. The germline V gene encodes CDR1 SGHVS and CDR2 FNYEAQ. The CDR3 has 16 residues. With 3 bases removed from V and 0 bases from J, the gap between germline ends came to 15 bases. Full variable domain (missing parts from reference TRBV7-6 and TRBJ2-7): GAGVSQSPRYKVTKRGQDVALRCDPISGHVSLYWYRQALGQGPEFLTYFNYEAQQDKSGLPNDRFSAERPEGSISTLTIQRTEQRDSAMYRCASSFSSPKYSYEQYFGPGTRLTVT.

This clonotype was seen only a few times. J is TRBJ2-2 and V is TRBV12-3 or TRBV12-4, with TRBD2 matching over 8 bases. The CDR3 totals 17 residues. J lost 0 bases, V lost 7 bases, and 10 bases had no gene match. This CDR3 is CASTLGVAGSNTGELFF. CDR3 bases: TGTGCCAGCACCCTGGGGGTAGCGGGATCGAACACCGGGGAGCTGTTTTTT.